This T cell receptor (beta chain) was obtained from a study of T cell changes during pregnancy in multiple sclerosis (dated by TCRdb to about 2019). For the study in its entirety: In women with multiple sclerosis, the researchers looked at how the T cell repertoire shifted as pregnancy progressed.

V and J lose 1 base and 7 bases, and a span of 13 bases separates them. CDR1 is given as SGHAT and CDR2 as FQNNGV, both from the germline V gene. Measured from the cysteine to the phenylalanine, the CDR3 is 14 residues long. Only the CDR3 part of the read is kept: 42 bases, read in frame from the first base. Receptor libraries were prepared by the immunoSEQ multiplex PCR assay. TCRdb holds this immuneACCESS table with in-frame rearrangements only. Some clones are missing; in checked studies, unresolved V genes explain under half, and the rest has no known cause. This sample lists around 35,000 clones; about nine tenths were detected once. Of the sample, about 4.3% falls within the top ten clones. In the case of this clone: The antigen it recognizes is unknown. Base qualities were left out, and no much larger clone turns up one base away.

The rearrangement combines TRBV11-2 with TRBJ2-5; the D gene is possibly TRBD2, with 5 bases matching. This specimen was CD8+ T cells from peripheral blood mononuclear cells, taken after pregnancy. This TCR was sampled from a female donor with multiple sclerosis, enrolled in a pregnancy study. The nucleotide sequence reads TGTGCCAGCAGCTTAGTAGGAGGCAGAGTGACCCAGTACTTC. This sequence encodes CASSLVGGRVTQYF.